These T cell receptor beta chains were read from a single sample in a study of T cells in Graves' hyperthyroidism and ophthalmopathy. TCRdb analysed the multiplex PCR reads with MiXCR anew, one entry per CDR3 protein. The repertoire holds hundreds of thousands of distinct CDR3 sequences, with 12% to 15% as singletons. The sequencing input was blood. Every receptor here comes from a woman under 30 with Graves' hyperthyroidism. CDR3s include the opening cysteine and the closing phenylalanine or tryptophan. A D gene is named only where the DNA matches it firmly. A clone size is listed for some rows: how often the clone was seen (once, few, many), or a class if it is expanded.

v_call: TRBV7-2; clone_size: few; d_call: .; j_call: TRBJ2-7; cdr3_aa: CASSLGNWGPDYEQYF; cdr3_nt: TGTGCCAGCAGCTTGGGCAATTGGGGACCCGACTACGAGCAGTACTTC
v_call: TRBV29-1; clone_size: many; d_call: TRBD2; j_call: TRBJ2-5; cdr3_aa: CSVQHSGNLRETQYF; cdr3_nt: TGCAGCGTCCAACATAGCGGGAACTTACGAGAGACCCAGTACTTC
v_call: TRBV13; clone_size: many; d_call: .; j_call: TRBJ1-4; cdr3_aa: CASRSKGGVHEKLFF; cdr3_nt: TGTGCCAGCAGGTCCAAGGGGGGAGTACACGAAAAACTGTTTTTT
v_call: TRBV5-6; clone_size: few; d_call: TRBD2; j_call: TRBJ2-7; cdr3_aa: CASSRRTSGSSEQYF; cdr3_nt: TGTGCCAGCAGCCGGAGGACTAGCGGGAGTTCCGAGCAGTACTTC
v_call: TRBV3-1; clone_size: many; d_call: TRBD2; j_call: TRBJ2-3; cdr3_aa: CASSQIRRGEYTDTQYF; cdr3_nt: TGTGCCAGCAGCCAAATCCGACGGGGGGAGTACACAGATACGCAGTATTTT
v_call: TRBV6-2/TRBV6-3; clone_size: many; d_call: TRBD2; j_call: TRBJ2-2; cdr3_aa: CASRLAGGSGELFF; cdr3_nt: TGTGCCAGCAGACTAGCGGGAGGTTCCGGGGAGCTGTTTTTT
v_call: TRBV4-1; clone_size: .; d_call: .; j_call: TRBJ2-7; cdr3_aa: CASSHWTGEGQYF; cdr3_nt: TGCGCCAGCAGCCATTGGACCGGCGAAGGGCAGTACTTC
v_call: TRBV2; clone_size: many; d_call: TRBD1; j_call: TRBJ2-2; cdr3_aa: CASSHRGNTGELFF; cdr3_nt: TGTGCCAGCAGCCACAGGGGGAACACCGGGGAGCTGTTTTTT
v_call: TRBV12-3/TRBV12-4; clone_size: few; d_call: .; j_call: TRBJ1-1; cdr3_aa: CASSRAPGAGDPEAFF; cdr3_nt: TGTGCCAGCAGCCGAGCCCCAGGGGCGGGAGATCCTGAAGCTTTCTTT
v_call: TRBV6-2/TRBV6-3; clone_size: .; d_call: .; j_call: TRBJ1-3; cdr3_aa: CASSYAGLRDTIYF; cdr3_nt: TGTGCCAGCAGTTACGCAGGGCTAAGGGACACCATATATTTT
v_call: TRBV2; clone_size: .; d_call: .; j_call: TRBJ2-5; cdr3_aa: CASRREQQETQYF; cdr3_nt: TGTGCCAGCAGAAGAGAACAACAAGAGACCCAGTACTTC
v_call: TRBV20-1; clone_size: many; d_call: TRBD2; j_call: TRBJ2-5; cdr3_aa: CRADGGAGWWETQYF; cdr3_nt: TGCAGGGCCGACGGGGGGGCAGGATGGTGGGAGACCCAGTACTTC
v_call: TRBV20-1; clone_size: many; d_call: .; j_call: TRBJ1-6; cdr3_aa: CSGRQTDNSPLHF; cdr3_nt: TGCAGTGGGAGACAGACCGATAATTCACCCCTCCACTTT
v_call: TRBV6-2/TRBV6-3; clone_size: many; d_call: .; j_call: TRBJ2-7; cdr3_aa: CASSYSHGNEQYF; cdr3_nt: TGTGCCAGCAGTTACTCGCACGGTAACGAGCAGTACTTC
v_call: TRBV13; clone_size: .; d_call: .; j_call: TRBJ2-3; cdr3_aa: CASSPAWSSTDTQYF; cdr3_nt: TGTGCCAGCAGCCCCGCCTGGAGTTCAACAGATACGCAGTATTTT
v_call: TRBV20-1; clone_size: many; d_call: TRBD1; j_call: TRBJ2-3; cdr3_aa: CSASPGTGGGDTQYF; cdr3_nt: TGCAGTGCTAGTCCCGGGACAGGGGGGGGAGATACGCAGTATTTT
v_call: TRBV6-2/TRBV6-3; clone_size: .; d_call: .; j_call: TRBJ2-1; cdr3_aa: CASRPATGEQFF; cdr3_nt: TGTGCCAGCAGACCCGCAACGGGTGAGCAGTTCTTC
v_call: TRBV12-3/TRBV12-4; clone_size: many; d_call: .; j_call: TRBJ2-7; cdr3_aa: CASSRTLEQYF; cdr3_nt: TGTGCCAGCAGCCGGACTCTGGAGCAGTACTTC
v_call: TRBV7-9; clone_size: .; d_call: .; j_call: TRBJ2-3; cdr3_aa: CASSFYRVQTDTQYF; cdr3_nt: TGTGCCAGCAGCTTCTACAGGGTGCAAACAGATACGCAGTATTTT
v_call: TRBV29-1; clone_size: many; d_call: TRBD2; j_call: TRBJ2-3; cdr3_aa: CSGGLAGGTDTQYF; cdr3_nt: TGCAGCGGGGGACTAGCGGGAGGTACAGATACGCAGTATTTT
v_call: TRBV5-1; clone_size: many; d_call: .; j_call: TRBJ2-1; cdr3_aa: CASSEERSSYNEQFF; cdr3_nt: TGCGCCAGCAGCGAGGAACGGAGCTCCTACAATGAGCAGTTCTTC
v_call: TRBV7-2; clone_size: .; d_call: .; j_call: TRBJ2-7; cdr3_aa: CASSPSRGEQYF; cdr3_nt: TGTGCCAGCAGCCCTTCGAGGGGAGAGCAGTACTTC
v_call: TRBV9; clone_size: many; d_call: .; j_call: TRBJ2-5; cdr3_aa: CASSVGRGTQYF; cdr3_nt: TGTGCCAGCAGCGTAGGACGTGGGACCCAGTACTTC
v_call: TRBV7-9; clone_size: few; d_call: .; j_call: TRBJ1-5; cdr3_aa: CASSSRDGYQPQHF; cdr3_nt: TGTGCCAGCAGCTCCCGGGACGGATATCAGCCCCAGCATTTT
v_call: TRBV6-1; clone_size: many; d_call: TRBD2; j_call: TRBJ2-1; cdr3_aa: CASSEYSGSHNEQFF; cdr3_nt: TGTGCCAGCAGTGAATATAGCGGGAGCCACAATGAGCAGTTCTTC
v_call: TRBV30; clone_size: many; d_call: TRBD2; j_call: TRBJ2-1; cdr3_aa: CALEAGLAGGSEQFF; cdr3_nt: TGTGCCTTAGAAGCCGGACTAGCGGGAGGCTCAGAGCAGTTCTTC
v_call: TRBV28; clone_size: .; d_call: TRBD2; j_call: TRBJ2-4; cdr3_aa: CASSVAGLAKNIQYF; cdr3_nt: TGTGCCAGTTCCGTAGCGGGGCTAGCCAAAAACATTCAGTACTTC
v_call: TRBV6-1; clone_size: many; d_call: TRBD2; j_call: TRBJ2-3; cdr3_aa: CASSEFAGGGGDTQYF; cdr3_nt: TGTGCCAGCAGTGAATTTGCGGGAGGCGGGGGAGATACGCAGTATTTT
v_call: TRBV7-2; clone_size: many; d_call: .; j_call: TRBJ2-7; cdr3_aa: CASSLVGGDTYEQYF; cdr3_nt: TGTGCCAGCAGCTTAGTAGGAGGGGATACCTACGAGCAGTACTTC
v_call: TRBV5-1; clone_size: many; d_call: .; j_call: TRBJ1-1; cdr3_aa: CASSLDGMGNTEAFF; cdr3_nt: TGCGCCAGCAGCTTGGACGGGATGGGGAACACTGAAGCTTTCTTT
v_call: TRBV6-1; clone_size: few; d_call: .; j_call: TRBJ1-5; cdr3_aa: CASSEAGSISNQPQHF; cdr3_nt: TGTGCCAGCAGTGAAGCAGGCAGCATAAGCAATCAGCCCCAGCATTTT
v_call: TRBV11-3; clone_size: many; d_call: TRBD2; j_call: TRBJ2-1; cdr3_aa: CASSSREAGYNEQFF; cdr3_nt: TGTGCCAGCAGCTCGCGGGAGGCGGGCTACAATGAGCAGTTCTTC
v_call: TRBV29-1; clone_size: .; d_call: .; j_call: TRBJ2-5; cdr3_aa: CSVLTGPNQETQYF; cdr3_nt: TGCAGCGTCCTAACCGGGCCGAACCAAGAGACCCAGTACTTC
v_call: TRBV12-5; clone_size: .; d_call: TRBD2; j_call: TRBJ2-3; cdr3_aa: CASGSLAGGPADTQYF; cdr3_nt: TGTGCTAGTGGTTCACTAGCGGGAGGGCCCGCAGATACGCAGTATTTT
v_call: TRBV12-3/TRBV12-4; clone_size: many; d_call: .; j_call: TRBJ2-3; cdr3_aa: CASSPGDRQDTQYF; cdr3_nt: TGTGCCAGCAGTCCGGGCGACAGACAAGATACGCAGTATTTT
v_call: TRBV6-1; clone_size: .; d_call: .; j_call: TRBJ2-1; cdr3_aa: CASSGARNEQFF; cdr3_nt: TGTGCCAGCAGTGGGGCCCGCAATGAGCAGTTCTTC
v_call: TRBV18; clone_size: many; d_call: .; j_call: TRBJ2-1; cdr3_aa: CASSPGQPYNEQFF; cdr3_nt: TGTGCCAGCTCACCAGGACAGCCATACAATGAGCAGTTCTTC
v_call: TRBV7-9; clone_size: few; d_call: TRBD2; j_call: TRBJ2-3; cdr3_aa: CASRSLAGGKTDTQYF; cdr3_nt: TGTGCCAGCAGGTCACTAGCGGGAGGAAAAACAGATACGCAGTATTTT
v_call: TRBV7-9; clone_size: .; d_call: TRBD1; j_call: TRBJ2-7; cdr3_aa: CASSGRTGGLYEQYF; cdr3_nt: TGTGCCAGCAGCGGCCGGACAGGGGGCCTCTACGAGCAGTACTTC
v_call: TRBV18; clone_size: many; d_call: TRBD1; j_call: TRBJ1-1; cdr3_aa: CASSPPNRGGFEAFF; cdr3_nt: TGTGCCAGCTCACCTCCAAACAGGGGTGGGTTTGAAGCTTTCTTT
v_call: TRBV20-1; clone_size: many; d_call: TRBD1; j_call: TRBJ2-1; cdr3_aa: CSARIYDRALHNEQFF; cdr3_nt: TGCAGTGCCAGGATTTACGACAGGGCCCTCCACAATGAGCAGTTCTTC
v_call: TRBV2; clone_size: .; d_call: TRBD2; j_call: TRBJ2-3; cdr3_aa: CASSEGGLAADTQYF; cdr3_nt: TGTGCCAGCAGTGAAGGGGGACTAGCAGCCGATACGCAGTATTTT
v_call: TRBV18; clone_size: many; d_call: .; j_call: TRBJ2-7; cdr3_aa: CASSSDGTYEQYF; cdr3_nt: TGTGCCAGCTCATCGGACGGTACCTACGAGCAGTACTTC
v_call: TRBV30; clone_size: many; d_call: TRBD1; j_call: TRBJ1-1; cdr3_aa: CAWSVRDRVTEAFF; cdr3_nt: TGTGCCTGGAGTGTACGGGACAGGGTCACTGAAGCTTTCTTT
v_call: TRBV4-2; clone_size: .; d_call: TRBD2; j_call: TRBJ2-1; cdr3_aa: CASSQDRLADNEQFF; cdr3_nt: TGTGCCAGCAGCCAAGATCGGCTAGCGGACAATGAGCAGTTCTTC
v_call: TRBV7-3; clone_size: .; d_call: .; j_call: TRBJ1-1; cdr3_aa: CASSLRADNTEAFF; cdr3_nt: TGTGCCAGCAGCTTAAGGGCGGATAACACTGAAGCTTTCTTT
v_call: TRBV6-1; clone_size: few; d_call: .; j_call: TRBJ2-3; cdr3_aa: CASSEVEGTSSTDTQYF; cdr3_nt: TGTGCCAGCAGTGAAGTAGAGGGGACCAGTAGCACAGATACGCAGTATTTT
v_call: TRBV20-1; clone_size: many; d_call: .; j_call: TRBJ1-1; cdr3_aa: CSASWTNTEAFF; cdr3_nt: TGCAGTGCTTCATGGACCAACACTGAAGCTTTCTTT